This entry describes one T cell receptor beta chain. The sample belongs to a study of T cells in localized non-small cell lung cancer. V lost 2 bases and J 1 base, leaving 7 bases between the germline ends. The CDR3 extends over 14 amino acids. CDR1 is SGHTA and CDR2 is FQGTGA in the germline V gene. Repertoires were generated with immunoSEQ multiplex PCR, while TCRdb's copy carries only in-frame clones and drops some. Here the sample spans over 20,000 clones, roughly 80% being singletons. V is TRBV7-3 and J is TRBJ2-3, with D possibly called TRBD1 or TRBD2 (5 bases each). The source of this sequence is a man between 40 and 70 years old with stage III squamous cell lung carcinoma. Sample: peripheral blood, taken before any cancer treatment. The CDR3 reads CASSLVGGTDTQYF. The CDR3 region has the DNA TGTGCCAGCAGCTTAGTGGGGGGCACAGATACGCAGTATTTT.